Given below is one TCR beta chain in context. TCRdb's table, derived via immunoSEQ multiplex PCR, lists solely in-frame clones and lacks some. This sample has over 150,000 clones; 65% to 90% occur once, and the top ten carry around an eighth. In germline, CDR1 is LNHDA, CDR2 SQIVND (reference sequence). The CDR3 runs to 16 residues. V trimming: 5 bases; J trimming: 5 bases; junction bases outside the gene matches: 14. These data belong to a study of blood T cell repertoires in COVID-19. Study details: COVID-19 samples collected from the United States, Italy and Spain covered acute and convalescent phases.

The source of this sequence is a woman aged 60-75 years with COVID-19, enrolled during active disease. This rearrangement joins TRBV19 to TRBJ1-1; 7 bases line up with TRBD1. Sample: peripheral blood. CDR3 bases: TGTGCCAGTAGTTACAGGGGACGCGTAGTTGGGACTGAAGCTTTCTTT. Its protein is CASSYRGRVVGTEAFF.